This record covers a single T cell receptor (beta chain). Survey-level immunoSEQ sequencing profiled the TCR beta repertoire. Using immunoSEQ multiplex PCR, the repertoire was profiled, and TCRdb retains in-frame clones only, with some absent. The top ten clones hold roughly 10% of a sample with 45,000 to 60,000 clones, approximately 93% of them seen once. Between the trimmed V and J ends, which lost 2 bases and 6 bases, there was a span of 12 bases. Germline CDR1 SGHRS, CDR2 YFSETQ. The CDR3 contains 13 residues. Sample: PBMCs. This TCR came from a man aged 40-50 years with rheumatoid arthritis. The chain couples TRBV5-1 to TRBJ2-7; no clear D. CDR3 in DNA: TGCGCCAGCAGCTTTCAGAGCTTAACCGAGCAGTACTTC. It specifies CASSFQSLTEQYF.